This T cell receptor beta chain is from a study of blood T cells in healthy people across ages (dated by TCRdb to about 2015). Concerning the study at large: In model experiments, template switching captured about one uniquely barcoded TCR beta cDNA molecule for every two T cells. Age-related changes in TCR beta repertoire diversity were measured in the study by deep sequencing normalized with unique cDNA molecular identifiers. To avoid experimental bias, donors of different ages were spread randomly across the sequencing lanes. Using the same blood draw, the study looked at two additional independent replicas of 1 million unique cDNA reads for two donors, one aged 18 to 30 and the other aged 80 or older. The donors were split into four age groups: young (average around 15 years), middle-aged (nearly 40), aged (about 56) and long-lived (under 85).

Points on this clonotype: Its recognized antigen is unknown. The sample holds no much larger clone one base away, and base qualities are not on file.

The library came from 5' RACE. The sequencer listed for this sample is Illumina HiSeq 2500. A second roughly 7 to 11 cycle PCR used a sample-barcoded 5' primer and a J-beta primer mix. A template-switch 5' adaptor carrying 12 random nucleotides introduced a unique molecular identifier onto each TCR beta cDNA molecule. Each sample yielded at least 3 million CDR3-containing paired-end reads. First-strand cDNA was synthesized from all RNA with the Mint cDNA synthesis kit, primed by a TRBC-specific oligonucleotide. Following uracil-DNA glycosylase treatment, all cDNA underwent a first 18-cycle PCR with the universal primers M1SS and BC2_uni_R. Per the authors' processing: For normalization, 1 million high-quality reads, each with a distinct molecular identifier, were randomly selected from each sample. Reads sharing molecular identifiers were discarded rather than binned into consensus sequences. MiTCR, run with a Q25 quality threshold and the strictest error-elimination algorithm, handled CDR3 identification, clonotype clustering and error correction. A nonparametric unseen species model with Euler transformation was used to estimate lower-bound total TCR beta diversity. Starting from the raw public reads, TCRdb applied fastp trimming at Q25, assembled clones with MiXCR and retained in-frame beta chains. All rows with the same CDR3 protein become a single entry with the most common DNA and genes. TCRdb's processing, not the authors', yielded these V and J calls. Recorded for this sample are more than 1.4 million distinct CDR3 sequences; about 40% of them occurred a single time. 7% to 9.5% of the sample is held by the ten biggest clonotypes.

The full study reports these points: Estimates of total diversity based on one million sequenced T cells were regarded as lower bounds and as underestimates. Since profiling was done on bulk unsorted PBMCs, naive and antigen-experienced compartments could not be conclusively compared. Because the CMV infection status of the donors was unknown, age-related changes in expanded clonotypes may potentially have been confounded. Observed TCR beta diversity per million T cells fell roughly linearly with age, and a significant reduction was already apparent by age approximately 41. There was a strong correlation between observed TCR beta diversity and the percentage of naive T cells measured by flow cytometry. Compared with the aged group, the long-lived group had more naive CD4+ T cells, fewer expanded clones and increased TCR diversity, a pattern suggesting age selection.

Systemically healthy Caucasian individuals from Russia, 35 to 40 in total and aged 6 to 90 years, were included as donors. Approximately 9.3 milliliters of peripheral blood were collected from each donor into EDTA-treated Vacutainer tubes. PBMCs were isolated by Ficoll-Paque density-gradient centrifugation, with at least 7 million obtained per sample. Trizol reagent was used to extract total RNA from the PBMCs, yielding at least 6 micrograms per sample. For every donor, flow cytometry on a PBMC aliquot measured the percentage of naive CD45RAhigh/CD27high T cells. From its cysteine to its phenylalanine, the CDR3 spans 14 amino acids. The CDR3 DNA has 42 bases and is translated from base 1. For CDR1 and CDR2, the germline V gene lists SQVTM and ANQGSEA. Deletion took 0 bases off V and 5 bases off J, with a span of 13 bases between the germline ends.

Sequencing was done on a sample of blood. This chain is built from TRBV29-1 and TRBJ1-1; TRBD1 could be the D gene, as 5 bases match. The sequence was obtained from a woman in her late teens or twenties in good health. The sequence in DNA is TGCAGCGTTGAAGAAAGACAGTCGGGGACTGAAGCTTTCTTT. This gives the protein CSVEERQSGTEAFF.